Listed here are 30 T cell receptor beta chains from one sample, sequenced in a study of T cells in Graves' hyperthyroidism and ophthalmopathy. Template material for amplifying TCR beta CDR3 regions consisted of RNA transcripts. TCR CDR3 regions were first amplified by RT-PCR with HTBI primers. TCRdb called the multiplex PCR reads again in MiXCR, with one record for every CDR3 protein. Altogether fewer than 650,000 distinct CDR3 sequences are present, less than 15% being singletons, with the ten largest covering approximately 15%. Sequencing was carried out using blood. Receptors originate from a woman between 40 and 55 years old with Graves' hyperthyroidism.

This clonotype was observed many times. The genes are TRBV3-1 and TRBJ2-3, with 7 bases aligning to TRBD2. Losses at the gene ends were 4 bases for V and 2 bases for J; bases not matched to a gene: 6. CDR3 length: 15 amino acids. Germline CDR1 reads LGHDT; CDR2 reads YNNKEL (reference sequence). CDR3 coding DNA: TGTGCCAGCAGCCGCCCGGGACTAACCACAGATACGCAGTATTTT. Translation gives CASSRPGLTTDTQYF.

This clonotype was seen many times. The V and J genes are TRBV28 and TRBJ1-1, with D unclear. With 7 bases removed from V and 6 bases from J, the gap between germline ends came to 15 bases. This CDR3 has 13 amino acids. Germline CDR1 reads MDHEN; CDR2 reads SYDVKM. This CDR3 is CASKRNELSEAFF. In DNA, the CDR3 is TGTGCCAGCAAAAGAAATGAATTGTCTGAAGCTTTCTTT.

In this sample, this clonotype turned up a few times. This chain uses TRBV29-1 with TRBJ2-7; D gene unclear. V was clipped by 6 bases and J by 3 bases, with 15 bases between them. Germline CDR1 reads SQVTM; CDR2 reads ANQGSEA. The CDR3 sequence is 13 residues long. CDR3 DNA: TGCAGCGTCATAGGACCCAGAAGCTACGAGCAGTACTTC. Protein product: CSVIGPRSYEQYF.

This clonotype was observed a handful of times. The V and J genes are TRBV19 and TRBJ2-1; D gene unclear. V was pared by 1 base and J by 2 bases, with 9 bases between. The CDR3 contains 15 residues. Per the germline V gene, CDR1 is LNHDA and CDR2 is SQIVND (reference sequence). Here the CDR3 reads CASSIGDTTYNEQFF. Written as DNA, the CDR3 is TGTGCCAGTAGTATAGGAGACACCACCTACAATGAGCAGTTCTTC.

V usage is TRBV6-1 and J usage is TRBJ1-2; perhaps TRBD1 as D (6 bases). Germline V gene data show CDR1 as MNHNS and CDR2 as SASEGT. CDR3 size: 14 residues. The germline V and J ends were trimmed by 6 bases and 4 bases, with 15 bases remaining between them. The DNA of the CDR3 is TGTGCCAGCAGCCAGGGGAAAGGGGTCTATGGCTACACCTTC. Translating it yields CASSQGKGVYGYTF.

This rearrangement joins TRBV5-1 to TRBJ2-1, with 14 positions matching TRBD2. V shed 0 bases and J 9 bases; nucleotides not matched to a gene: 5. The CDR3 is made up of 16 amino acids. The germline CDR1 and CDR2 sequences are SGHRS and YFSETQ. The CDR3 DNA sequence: TGCGCCAGCAGCTTGGGGGGACTAGCGGGAGTGGGTGAGCAGTTCTTC. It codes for CASSLGGLAGVGEQFF.

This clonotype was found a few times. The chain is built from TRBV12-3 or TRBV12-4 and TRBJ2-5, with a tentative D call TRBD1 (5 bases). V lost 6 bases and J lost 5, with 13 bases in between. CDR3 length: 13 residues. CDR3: CASSPVGPETQYF. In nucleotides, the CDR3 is TGTGCCAGCAGCCCCGTGGGGCCGGAGACCCAGTACTTC.

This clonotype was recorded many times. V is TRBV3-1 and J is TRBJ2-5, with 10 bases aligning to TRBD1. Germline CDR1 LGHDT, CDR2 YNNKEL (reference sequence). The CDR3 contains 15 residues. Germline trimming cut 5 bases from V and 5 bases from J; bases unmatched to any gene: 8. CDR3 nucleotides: TGTGCCAGCAGCGCCCGGGACAGGGGATACGAGACCCAGTACTTC. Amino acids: CASSARDRGYETQYF.

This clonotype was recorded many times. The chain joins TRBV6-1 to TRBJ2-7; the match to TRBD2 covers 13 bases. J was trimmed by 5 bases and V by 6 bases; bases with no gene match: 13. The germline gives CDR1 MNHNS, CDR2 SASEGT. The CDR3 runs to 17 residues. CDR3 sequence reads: CASRKTSGRAVVDEQYF. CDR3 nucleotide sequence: TGTGCCAGCAGAAAAACTAGCGGGAGGGCCGTCGTGGACGAGCAGTACTTC.

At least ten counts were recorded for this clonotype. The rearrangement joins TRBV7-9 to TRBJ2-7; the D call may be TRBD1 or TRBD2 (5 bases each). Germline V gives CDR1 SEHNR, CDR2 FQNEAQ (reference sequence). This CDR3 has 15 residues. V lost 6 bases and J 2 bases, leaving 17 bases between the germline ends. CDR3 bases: TGTGCCAGCAGTCATGGGGGTCTAGTCACCTACGAGCAGTACTTC. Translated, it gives CASSHGGLVTYEQYF.

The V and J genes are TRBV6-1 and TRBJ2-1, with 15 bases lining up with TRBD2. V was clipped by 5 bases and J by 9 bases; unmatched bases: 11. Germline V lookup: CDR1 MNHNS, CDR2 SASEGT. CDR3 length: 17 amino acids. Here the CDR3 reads CASSPRTSGRATTEQFF. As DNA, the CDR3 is TGTGCCAGCAGTCCCCGGACTAGCGGGAGGGCCACTACTGAGCAGTTCTTC.

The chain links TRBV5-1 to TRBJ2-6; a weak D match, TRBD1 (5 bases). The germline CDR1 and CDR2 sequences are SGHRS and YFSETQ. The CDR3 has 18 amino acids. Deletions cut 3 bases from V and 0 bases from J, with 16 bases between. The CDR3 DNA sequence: TGCGCCAGCAGCTCCCCGAGACAGCAATACTCTGGGGCCAACGTCCTGACTTTC. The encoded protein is CASSSPRQQYSGANVLTF.

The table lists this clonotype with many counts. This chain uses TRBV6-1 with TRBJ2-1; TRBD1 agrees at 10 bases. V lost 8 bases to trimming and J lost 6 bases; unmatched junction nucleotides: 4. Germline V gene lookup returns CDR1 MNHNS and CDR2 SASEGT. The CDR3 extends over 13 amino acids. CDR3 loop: CASSGQGGNEQFF. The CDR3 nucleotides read TGTGCCAGCTCCGGACAGGGGGGCAATGAGCAGTTCTTC.

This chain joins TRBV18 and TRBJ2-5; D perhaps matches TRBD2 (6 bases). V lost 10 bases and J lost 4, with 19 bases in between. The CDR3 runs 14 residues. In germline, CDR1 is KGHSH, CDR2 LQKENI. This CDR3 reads CATPGTVGRETQYF. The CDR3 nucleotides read TGTGCCACTCCAGGTACAGTCGGGAGAGAGACCCAGTACTTC.

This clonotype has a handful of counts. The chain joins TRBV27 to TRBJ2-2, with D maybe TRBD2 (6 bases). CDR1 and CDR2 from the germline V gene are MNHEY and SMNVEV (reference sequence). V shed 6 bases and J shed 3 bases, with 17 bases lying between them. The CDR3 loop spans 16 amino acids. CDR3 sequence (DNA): TGTGCCAGCAGCCCCGATTCGGGACTCTACACCGGGGAGCTGTTTTTT. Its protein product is CASSPDSGLYTGELFF.

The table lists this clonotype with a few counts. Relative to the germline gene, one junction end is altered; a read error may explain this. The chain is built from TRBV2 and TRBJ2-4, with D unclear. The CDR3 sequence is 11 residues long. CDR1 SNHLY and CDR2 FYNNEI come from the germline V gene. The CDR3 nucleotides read TGTGCCAGCAGAGAAGAAAACATTCAGTACTTC. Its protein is CASREENIQYF.

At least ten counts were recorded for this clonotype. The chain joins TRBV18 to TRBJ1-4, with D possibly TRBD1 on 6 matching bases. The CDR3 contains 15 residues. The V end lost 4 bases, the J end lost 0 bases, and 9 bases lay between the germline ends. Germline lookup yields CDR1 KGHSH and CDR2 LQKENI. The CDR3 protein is CASSLRTATNEKLFF. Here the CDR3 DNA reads TGTGCCAGCTCACTTAGGACAGCAACTAATGAAAAACTGTTTTTT.

In nucleotides, the CDR3 is TGCAGTGCTAGGGGGGCGGGAGGGGGCACAGATACGCAGTATTTT. It codes for CSARGAGGGTDTQYF. The rearrangement links TRBV20-1 to TRBJ2-3; 9 nucleotides line up with TRBD2. The CDR3 is 15 residues long. V lost 3 bases and J lost 1; bases outside the gene matches: 5. In germline, CDR1 is DFQATT, CDR2 SNEGSKA (reference sequence).

CDR3 coding DNA: TGTGCCAGCAGTACCGGGACAGGGGAGCACGAGCAGTACTTC. Its protein product is CASSTGTGEHEQYF. This rearrangement joins TRBV12-3 or TRBV12-4 to TRBJ2-7; TRBD1 matches at 10 bases. The CDR3 extends over 14 amino acids. J gave up 5 bases and V 5 bases, and 6 bases lay outside the gene matches.

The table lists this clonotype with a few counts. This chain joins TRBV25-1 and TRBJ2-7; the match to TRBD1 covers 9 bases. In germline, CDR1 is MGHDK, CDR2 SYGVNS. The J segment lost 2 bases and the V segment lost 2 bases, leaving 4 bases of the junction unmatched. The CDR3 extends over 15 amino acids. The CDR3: CASSEDRTGAYEQYF. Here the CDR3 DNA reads TGTGCCAGCAGTGAAGATCGGACAGGGGCCTACGAGCAGTACTTC.

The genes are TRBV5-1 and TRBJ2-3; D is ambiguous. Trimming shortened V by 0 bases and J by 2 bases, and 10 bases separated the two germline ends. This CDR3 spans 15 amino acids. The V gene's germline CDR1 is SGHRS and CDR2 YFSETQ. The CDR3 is CASSLASYYTDTQYF. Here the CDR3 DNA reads TGCGCCAGCAGCTTGGCGTCCTATTACACAGATACGCAGTATTTT.

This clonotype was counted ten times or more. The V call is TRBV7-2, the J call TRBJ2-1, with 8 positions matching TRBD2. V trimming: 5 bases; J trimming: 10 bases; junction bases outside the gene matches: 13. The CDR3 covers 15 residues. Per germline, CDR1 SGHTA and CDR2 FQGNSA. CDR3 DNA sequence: TGTGCCAGCAGCCCACGGACTAGCCCCACAGGAGAGCAGTTCTTC. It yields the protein CASSPRTSPTGEQFF.

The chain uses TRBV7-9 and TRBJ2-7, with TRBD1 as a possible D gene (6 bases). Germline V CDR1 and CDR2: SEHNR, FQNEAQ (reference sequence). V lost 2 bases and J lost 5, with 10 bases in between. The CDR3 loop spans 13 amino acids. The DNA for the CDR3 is TGTGCCAGCAGCTTAATGGGGGCGGACGAGCAGTACTTC. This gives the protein CASSLMGADEQYF. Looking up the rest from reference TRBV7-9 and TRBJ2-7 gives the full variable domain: DTGVSQNPRHKITKRGQNVTFRCDPISEHNRLYWYRQTLGQGPEFLTYFQNEAQLEKSRLLSDRFSAERPKGSFSTLEIQRTEQGDSAMYLCASSLMGADEQYFGPGTRLTVT.

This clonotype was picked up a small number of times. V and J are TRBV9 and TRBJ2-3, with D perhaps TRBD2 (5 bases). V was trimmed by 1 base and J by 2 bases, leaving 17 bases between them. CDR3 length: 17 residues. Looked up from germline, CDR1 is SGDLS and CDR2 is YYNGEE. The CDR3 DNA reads TGTGCCAGCAGCGTACGTAAAGGACTGGAAGACACAGATACGCAGTATTTT. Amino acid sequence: CASSVRKGLEDTDTQYF.

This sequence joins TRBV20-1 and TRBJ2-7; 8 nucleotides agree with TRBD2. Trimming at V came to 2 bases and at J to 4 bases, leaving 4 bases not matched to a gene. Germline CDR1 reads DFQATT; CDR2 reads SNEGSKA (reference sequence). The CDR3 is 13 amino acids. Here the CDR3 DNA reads TGCAGTGCTAGACCGACTAGCGAGTACGAGCAGTACTTC. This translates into CSARPTSEYEQYF.

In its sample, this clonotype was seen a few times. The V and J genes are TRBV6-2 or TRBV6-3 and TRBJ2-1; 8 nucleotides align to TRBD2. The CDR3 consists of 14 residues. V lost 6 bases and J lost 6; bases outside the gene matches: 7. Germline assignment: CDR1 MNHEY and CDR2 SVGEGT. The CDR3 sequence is CASRGLVDSNEQFF. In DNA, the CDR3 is TGTGCCAGCAGGGGACTAGTTGATTCCAATGAGCAGTTCTTC.

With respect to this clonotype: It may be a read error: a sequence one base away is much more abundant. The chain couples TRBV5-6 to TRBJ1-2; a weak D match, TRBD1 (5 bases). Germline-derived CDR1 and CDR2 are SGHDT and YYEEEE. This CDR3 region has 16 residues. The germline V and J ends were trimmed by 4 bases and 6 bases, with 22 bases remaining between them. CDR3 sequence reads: CASSPVMDGGRNGYTF. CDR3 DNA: TGTGCCAGCAGCCCCGTGATGGACGGGGGACGGAATGGCTACACCTTC. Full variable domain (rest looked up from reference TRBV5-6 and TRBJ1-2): DAGVTQSPTHLIKTRGQQVTLRCSPKSGHDTVSWYQQALGQGPQFIFQYYEEEERQRGNFPDRFSGHQFPNYSSELNVNALLLGDSALYLCASSPVMDGGRNGYTFGSGTRLTVV.

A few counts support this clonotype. The CDR3 is CASSPFRAPLPSEQYF. The CDR3 nucleotides are TGTGCCAGCAGTCCATTCCGGGCCCCGCTTCCGAGCGAGCAGTACTTC. The chain recombines TRBV6-1 with TRBJ2-7; unclear D gene. Germline CDR1 reads MNHNS; CDR2 reads SASEGT. V was clipped by 5 bases and J by 6 bases, with 23 bases between them. The CDR3 contains 16 residues.

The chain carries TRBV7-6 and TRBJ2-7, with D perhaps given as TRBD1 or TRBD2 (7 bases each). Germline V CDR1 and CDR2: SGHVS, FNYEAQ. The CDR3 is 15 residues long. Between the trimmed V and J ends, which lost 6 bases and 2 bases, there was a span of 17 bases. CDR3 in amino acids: CASSPTRGGPYEQYF. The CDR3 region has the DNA TGTGCCAGCAGTCCAACCAGGGGGGGCCCCTACGAGCAGTACTTC.

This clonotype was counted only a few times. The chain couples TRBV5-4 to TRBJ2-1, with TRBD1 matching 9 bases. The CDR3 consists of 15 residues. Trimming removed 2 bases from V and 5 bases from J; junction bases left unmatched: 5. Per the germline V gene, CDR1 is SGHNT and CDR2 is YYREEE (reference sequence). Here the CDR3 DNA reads TGTGCCAGCAGCTTCGGACAGGGGCATAACAATGAGCAGTTCTTC. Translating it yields CASSFGQGHNNEQFF.